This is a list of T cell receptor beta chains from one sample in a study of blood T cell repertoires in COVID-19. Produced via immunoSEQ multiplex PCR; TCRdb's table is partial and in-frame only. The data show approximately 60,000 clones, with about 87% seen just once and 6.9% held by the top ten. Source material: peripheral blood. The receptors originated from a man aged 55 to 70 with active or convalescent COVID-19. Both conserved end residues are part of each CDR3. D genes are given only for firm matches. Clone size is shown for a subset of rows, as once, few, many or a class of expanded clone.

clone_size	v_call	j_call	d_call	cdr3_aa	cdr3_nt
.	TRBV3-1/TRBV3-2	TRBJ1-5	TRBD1	CASSHDDRGRSRPQHF	TGTGCCAGCAGCCATGACGACAGGGGGCGGAGTAGGCCCCAGCATTTT
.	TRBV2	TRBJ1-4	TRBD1	CASEGQGGEKLFF	TGTGCCAGCGAGGGACAGGGTGGTGAAAAACTGTTTTTT
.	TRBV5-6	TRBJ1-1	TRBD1	CASSFYRGANTEAFF	TGTGCCAGCAGCTTTTACAGGGGGGCCAACACTGAAGCTTTCTTT
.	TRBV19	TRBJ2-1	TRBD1	CASQTGTGTYNEQFF	TGTGCCAGCCAGACCGGGACAGGGACCTACAATGAGCAGTTCTTC
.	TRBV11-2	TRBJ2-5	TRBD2	CASSSRGLAGGETQYF	TGTGCCAGCAGTAGCCGGGGACTAGCGGGAGGCGAGACCCAGTACTTC
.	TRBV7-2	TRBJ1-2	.	CASSLASGGNYGYTF	TGTGCCAGCAGCTTGGCCTCCGGGGGGAACTATGGCTACACCTTC
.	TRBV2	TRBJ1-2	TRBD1	CASSEGLVTGDPYGYTF	TGTGCCAGCAGTGAAGGTCTTGTGACAGGGGATCCATATGGCTACACCTTC
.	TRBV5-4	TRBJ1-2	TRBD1	CASSLDPGQNYGYTF	TGTGCCAGCAGCTTGGATCCGGGACAGAACTATGGCTACACCTTC
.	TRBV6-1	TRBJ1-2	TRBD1	CASSASDLQGSRYGYTF	TGTGCCAGCAGTGCATCCGACCTACAGGGGAGTCGCTATGGCTACACCTTC
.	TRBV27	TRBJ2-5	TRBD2	CASKPSGSHETQYF	TGTGCCAGCAAACCTAGCGGGAGTCATGAGACCCAGTACTTC
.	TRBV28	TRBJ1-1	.	CASSPGTPLRTEAFF	TGTGCCAGCAGTCCTGGGACACCCCTTCGAACTGAAGCTTTCTTT
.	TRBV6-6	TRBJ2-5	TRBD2	CASSPRRRAGGYRGQETQYF	TGTGCCAGCAGTCCCCGCCGGCGGGCGGGGGGATATAGGGGCCAAGAGACCCAGTACTTC
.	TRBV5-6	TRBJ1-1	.	CASSLVRGTEAFF	TGTGCCAGCAGCCTCGTACGGGGCACTGAAGCTTTCTTT
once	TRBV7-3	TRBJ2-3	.	CASSSRGSGATDTQYF	TGTGCCAGCAGCTCCCGCGGTAGTGGAGCAACAGATACGCAGTATTTT
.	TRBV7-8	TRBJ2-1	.	CASSLAPREDSYNEQFF	TGTGCCAGCAGCTTAGCGCCGCGGGAAGACTCCTACAATGAGCAGTTCTTC
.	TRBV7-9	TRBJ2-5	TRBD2	CASSPSSGGQETQYF	TGTGCCAGCAGCCCATCTAGCGGGGGGCAAGAGACCCAGTACTTC
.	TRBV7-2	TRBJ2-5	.	CASSLESGSKETQYF	TGTGCCAGCAGCTTAGAAAGCGGGTCAAAGGAGACCCAGTACTTC
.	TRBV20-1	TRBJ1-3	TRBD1	CSASDRVDYGNTIYF	TGCAGTGCTAGTGACAGGGTTGATTATGGAAACACCATATATTTT
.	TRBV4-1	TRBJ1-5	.	CASSQVLISGYSNQPQHF	TGCGCCAGCAGCCAAGTATTAATTTCGGGGTACAGCAATCAGCCCCAGCATTTT
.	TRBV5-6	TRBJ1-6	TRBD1	CASSRDRVLYSPLHF	TGTGCCAGCAGCCGGGACAGGGTCTTGTACTCACCCCTCCACTTT
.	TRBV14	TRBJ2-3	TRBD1	CASSRWTGVFTDTQYF	TGTGCCAGCTCACGATGGACAGGGGTGTTCACAGATACGCAGTATTTT
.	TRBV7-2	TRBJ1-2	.	CASSFQGSSRYGYTF	TGTGCCAGCAGCTTCCAGGGGTCTTCGCGTTATGGCTACACCTTC
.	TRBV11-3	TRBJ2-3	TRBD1	CASSSGQPTDTQYF	TGTGCCAGCAGCTCGGGACAGCCTACAGATACGCAGTATTTT
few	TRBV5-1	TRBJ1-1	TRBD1	CASSRTGSGTEAFF	TGCGCCAGCAGCAGGACAGGGTCAGGCACTGAAGCTTTCTTT
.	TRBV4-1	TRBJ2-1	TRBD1	CASSQPGQYNEQFF	TGCGCCAGCAGCCAGCCGGGACAGTACAATGAGCAGTTCTTC